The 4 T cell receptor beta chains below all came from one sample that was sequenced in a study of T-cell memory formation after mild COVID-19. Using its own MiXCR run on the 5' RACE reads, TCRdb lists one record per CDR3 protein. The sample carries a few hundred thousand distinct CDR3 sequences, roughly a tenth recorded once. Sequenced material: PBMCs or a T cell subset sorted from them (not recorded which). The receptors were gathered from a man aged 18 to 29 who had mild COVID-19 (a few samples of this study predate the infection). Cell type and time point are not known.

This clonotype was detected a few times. Here the CDR3 DNA reads TGCGCCAGCAGCTTCTGGCAGGGTGGCTTCACACCCCTCCACTTT. Its translation: CASSFWQGGFTPLHF. The rearrangement joins TRBV5-1 to TRBJ1-6; possibly TRBD1 for D (5 bases). The germline V and J ends were trimmed by 2 bases and 11 bases, with 17 bases remaining between them. The CDR3 contains 15 residues. In germline, CDR1 is SGHRS, CDR2 YFSETQ.

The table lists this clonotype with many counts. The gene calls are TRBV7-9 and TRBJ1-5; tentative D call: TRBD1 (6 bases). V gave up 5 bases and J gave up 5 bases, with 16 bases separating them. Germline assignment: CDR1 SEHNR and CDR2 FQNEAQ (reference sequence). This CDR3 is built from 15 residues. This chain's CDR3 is CASSPLGGQDQPQHF. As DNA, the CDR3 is TGTGCCAGCAGCCCTTTGGGGGGGCAGGATCAGCCCCAGCATTTT.

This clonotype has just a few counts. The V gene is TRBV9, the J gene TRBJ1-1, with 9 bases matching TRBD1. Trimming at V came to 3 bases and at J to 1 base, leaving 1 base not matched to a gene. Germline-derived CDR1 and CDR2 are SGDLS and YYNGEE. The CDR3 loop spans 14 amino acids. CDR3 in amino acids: CASSETGGNTEAFF. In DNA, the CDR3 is TGTGCCAGCAGCGAGACAGGGGGGAACACTGAAGCTTTCTTT.

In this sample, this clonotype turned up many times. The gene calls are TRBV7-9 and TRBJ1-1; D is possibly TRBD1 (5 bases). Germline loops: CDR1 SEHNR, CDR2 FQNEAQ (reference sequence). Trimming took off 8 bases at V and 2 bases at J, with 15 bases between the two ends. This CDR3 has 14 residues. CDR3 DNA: TGTGCCAGCGGTTGGGGGTTCGTCAACACTGAAGCTTTCTTT. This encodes CASGWGFVNTEAFF.